The 27 T cell receptor beta chains below were found in one sample sequenced in a study of T cells after posttransplantation cyclophosphamide. Clones were read by immunoSEQ multiplex PCR, and TCRdb kept only the in-frame ones, dropping some. The sample has over 2,500 clones, none seen only once; the top ten hold just under 9.5%. Cyclophosphamide on days +3 and +4 followed busulfan-fludarabine conditioning and a marrow graft. Sequencing was performed on PBMCs, taken 32 days after allogeneic stem cell transplant with posttransplant cyclophosphamide. The receptors were sampled from a female patient in her 50s who received an allogeneic stem cell transplant from a related donor, was CMV-positive, and had no GVHD. A subset of T cells may come from the graft donor.

This clone is deemed medium-sized. The V and J genes are TRBV28 and TRBJ2-7; 9 bases match TRBD2. This CDR3 has 20 amino acids. V lost 1 base to trimming and J lost 1 base; unmatched junction nucleotides: 17. In germline, CDR1 is MDHEN, CDR2 SYDVKM. The CDR3 DNA is TGTGCCAGCAGTTTATCTCTCGGACGTGGCGGGAGGGATTATTCCTACGAGCAGTACTTC. Protein product: CASSLSLGRGGRDYSYEQYF.

By sample fraction, this clone is medium-sized. V and J are TRBV10-2 and TRBJ1-1; D not certain. Between the trimmed V and J ends, which lost 6 bases and 2 bases, there was a span of 7 bases. Germline CDR1 and CDR2: WSHSY and SAAADI. The CDR3 covers 12 residues. The CDR3 loop is CASRRVNTEAFF. Here the CDR3 DNA reads TGCGCCAGCAGGCGGGTTAACACTGAAGCTTTCTTT.

By share of the sample, this clone is medium-sized. This chain links TRBV7-8 with TRBJ1-4; TRBD1 aligns across 10 bases. From germline, CDR1 is SGHVS and CDR2 FQNEAQ. The CDR3 consists of 16 residues. V shed 5 bases and J 3 bases; nucleotides not matched to a gene: 6. DNA of the CDR3: TGTGCCAGCAGCGTTACCGGGACAGGGGCTAATGAAAAACTGTTTTTT. The encoded protein is CASSVTGTGANEKLFF.

In this sample, this clone turned up many times. The chain employs TRBV15 and TRBJ1-5; TRBD1 might be the D (6 bases). The V and J ends lost 5 bases and 7 bases respectively, with 18 bases between them. Germline CDR1 LNHNV, CDR2 YYDKDF (reference sequence). CDR3 length: 15 amino acids. The CDR3 protein is CATSGGQSGIQPQHF. Here the CDR3 DNA reads TGTGCCACCAGCGGAGGACAGAGTGGGATCCAGCCCCAGCATTTT.

In its sample, this clone was seen a few times. This sequence joins TRBV11-2 and TRBJ1-6, with a weak D call TRBD1 (5 bases). The CDR3 runs 15 residues. Germline assignment: CDR1 SGHAT and CDR2 FQNNGV. Between the trimmed V and J ends, which lost 2 bases and 10 bases, there was a span of 15 bases. This chain's CDR3 is CASSLWQEGESPLHF. CDR3 DNA sequence: TGTGCCAGCAGCTTATGGCAGGAAGGGGAATCACCCCTCCACTTT. Complete variable domain (other parts from reference TRBV11-2 and TRBJ1-6): EAGVAQSPRYKIIEKRQSVAFWCNPISGHATLYWYQQILGQGPKLLIQFQNNGVVDDSQLPKDRFSAERLKGVDSTLKIQPAKLEDSAVYLCASSLWQEGESPLHFGNGTRLTVT.

This clone has ten or more counts. The chain couples TRBV5-1 to TRBJ1-1; D is unclear. V was cut by 4 bases and J by 0 bases, with 10 bases left in between. The CDR3 is 14 residues long. The germline gives CDR1 SGHRS, CDR2 YFSETQ. This CDR3 is CASSLKLMNTEAFF. CDR3 in DNA: TGCGCCAGCAGCCTGAAGCTCATGAACACTGAAGCTTTCTTT.

This clone was recorded at least ten times. This sequence joins TRBV30 and TRBJ1-6, with a possible D match to TRBD1 (6 bases). CDR3 length: 15 amino acids. Germline CDR1 reads GTSNPN; CDR2 reads SVGIG (reference sequence). Trimming pared 2 bases from V and 3 bases from J, leaving 11 bases between. The DNA for the CDR3 is TGTGCCTGGAGTCGTCGCAGGGGCTATAATTCACCCCTCCACTTT. Translation gives CAWSRRRGYNSPLHF.

In its sample, this clone was seen many times. This sequence joins TRBV9 and TRBJ2-1; TRBD1 aligns across 10 bases. The V gene end was trimmed by 1 base and the J gene end by 9 bases; junction bases not matched to a gene: 10. Germline assignment: CDR1 SGDLS and CDR2 YYNGEE. The CDR3 is made up of 16 amino acids. As DNA, the CDR3 is TGTGCCAGCAGCGTACTAGGACAGGGGGTTCGATCTGAGCAGTTCTTC. Translated: CASSVLGQGVRSEQFF.

This clone is medium-sized (0.01 to 0.1%) in the sample. The chain employs TRBV9 and TRBJ2-1, with 7 bases matching TRBD1. Germline V CDR1 and CDR2: SGDLS, YYNGEE. After removal of 0 bases from V and 8 bases from J, the junction contained 11 bases not matched to a gene. This CDR3 spans 16 amino acids. The CDR3 spells CASSVAGGTVLHEQFF. The CDR3 DNA sequence: TGTGCCAGCAGCGTAGCGGGTGGGACAGTCCTCCATGAGCAGTTCTTC. The whole variable domain, remainder taken from reference TRBV9 and TRBJ2-1, is DSGVTQTPKHLITATGQRVTLRCSPRSGDLSVYWYQQSLDQGLQFLIQYYNGEERAKGNILERFSAQQFPDLHSELNLSSLELGDSALYFCASSVAGGTVLHEQFFGPGTRLTVL.

Many counts were recorded for this clone. V gene TRBV6-5 combines with J gene TRBJ1-2; 11 positions agree with TRBD1. Germline loops: CDR1 MNHEY, CDR2 SVGAGI. The junction had 3 bases not matched to a gene; V was cut back by 5 bases and J by 4 bases. The CDR3 is 14 residues long. This chain's CDR3 is CASSGGQGVYGYTF. In DNA, the CDR3 is TGTGCCAGCAGTGGGGGACAGGGGGTCTATGGCTACACCTTC.

This clone was seen only a few times. A much more abundant neighbour one base away suggests this may be a read error. This chain connects TRBV24-1 to TRBJ2-3, with D maybe TRBD1 (6 bases). This CDR3 region has 14 residues. V gave up 7 bases and J gave up 4 bases, with 14 bases separating them. Germline V gene lookup returns CDR1 KGHDR and CDR2 SFDVKD. DNA of the CDR3: TGTGCCACCAGGGAGGTTACAGGGCCAGATACGCAGTATTTT. This codes for CATREVTGPDTQYF.

There are many counts of this clone. The J gene is TRBJ2-2, the V gene TRBV7-6; 8 bases match TRBD1. The CDR3 extends over 17 amino acids. With V trimmed by 2 bases and J by 4 bases, 9 bases remained unmatched. Germline V gene sequence: CDR1 SGHVS, CDR2 FNYEAQ. This chain's CDR3 is CASSLRSGQGGTGELFF. For the CDR3, the DNA is TGTGCCAGCAGCTTACGATCCGGACAGGGTGGCACCGGGGAGCTGTTTTTT.

This clone is medium-sized by share. V is TRBV29-1 and J is TRBJ2-1; D perhaps matches TRBD1 (6 bases). Trimming left V 5 bases short and J 3 bases short, with 8 bases between. The germline V gene encodes CDR1 SQVTM and CDR2 ANQGSEA. The CDR3 runs to 12 residues. The CDR3 DNA is TGCAGCGTTTTGGACAGCTACAATGAGCAGTTCTTC. Translation: CSVLDSYNEQFF.

This clone was detected many times. The rearrangement uses TRBV27 and TRBJ2-7; 12 bases are a match to TRBD2. In germline, CDR1 is MNHEY, CDR2 SMNVEV (reference sequence). The CDR3 covers 15 residues. Trimming took 6 bases from V and 6 from J; bases not matched to a gene: 9. In nucleotides, the CDR3 is TGTGCCAGCAGCCGCCGACTAGCGGGAGACGGCGAGCAGTACTTC. Translation: CASSRRLAGDGEQYF.

This clone has at least ten counts. This chain uses TRBV7-9 with TRBJ2-7; possible D gene TRBD1, 6 bases. This CDR3 is built from 13 residues. Trimming left V 4 bases short and J 9 bases short, with 16 bases between. Germline V lookup: CDR1 SEHNR, CDR2 FQNEAQ (reference sequence). CDR3 protein: CASSSDSHGPQYF. DNA for the CDR3: TGTGCCAGCAGCTCGGACAGTCATGGTCCGCAGTACTTC.

This clone showed up many times. The chain recombines TRBV7-2 with TRBJ1-5; D remains unclear. This CDR3 region has 15 residues. V was trimmed by 1 base and J by 3 bases, leaving 10 bases between them. Germline V gives CDR1 SGHTA, CDR2 FQGNSA. The CDR3 DNA is TGTGCCAGCAGCTTAGACCCCTTAGCCAATCAGCCCCAGCATTTT. Protein product: CASSLDPLANQPQHF.

This clone rates as medium-sized. This chain connects TRBV5-1 to TRBJ1-3; possible D gene TRBD1, 6 bases. V gave up 4 bases and J gave up 2 bases, with 19 bases separating them. Germline-derived CDR1 and CDR2 are SGHRS and YFSETQ. The CDR3 is 17 residues long. CDR3 amino acids: CASSPTGPRSPGNTIYF. The CDR3 DNA sequence: TGCGCCAGCAGCCCGACAGGACCCCGGTCCCCTGGAAACACCATATATTTT.

This clone was picked up many times. J is TRBJ2-7 and V is TRBV7-2; 15 bases are shared with TRBD2. Germline CDR1 reads SGHTA; CDR2 reads FQGNSA. Losses at the gene ends were 6 bases for V and 2 bases for J; bases not matched to a gene: 11. The CDR3 spans 18 residues. CDR3 sequence (DNA): TGTGCCAGCAGGCCGCCGGGACTAGCGGGAGGCCAAACCTACGAGCAGTACTTC. It encodes CASRPPGLAGGQTYEQYF.

By frequency in the sample, this clone is medium-sized. The junction differs from germline at one of its ends, possibly a read error. V usage is TRBV6-6 and J usage is TRBJ1-5; a possible D gene is TRBD1 (5 bases). Germline CDR1 and CDR2: MNHNY and SVGAGI (reference sequence). The CDR3 extends over 14 amino acids. The CDR3 sequence is CATSDGGTDQPQHF. The CDR3 bases are TGTGCCACCAGTGACGGGGGTACGGATCAGCCCCAGCATTTT.

This clone is judged medium-sized. This chain joins TRBV4-1 and TRBJ2-1; D perhaps matches TRBD1 (6 bases). CDR1 is MGHRA and CDR2 is YSYEKL in the germline V gene. The CDR3 extends over 14 amino acids. V was cut by 8 bases and J by 2 bases, with 13 bases left in between. The CDR3 region has the DNA TGCGCCAGCCACAGGGCGGGTACCTACAATGAGCAGTTCTTC. Translating gives CASHRAGTYNEQFF.

This clone was counted ten times or more. The chain carries TRBV28 and TRBJ2-7, with 7 bases that match TRBD1. The V and J ends lost 0 bases and 5 bases, in that order; junction bases with no gene match: 16. CDR3 length: 18 residues. Per germline, CDR1 MDHEN and CDR2 SYDVKM. CDR3 sequence reads: CASSLWEPKGGSTDEQYF. The CDR3 DNA is TGTGCCAGCAGTTTATGGGAGCCGAAAGGGGGCTCTACGGACGAGCAGTACTTC.

This chain joins TRBV5-1 and TRBJ1-4; 11 nucleotides align to TRBD1. The germline gives CDR1 SGHRS, CDR2 YFSETQ. Trimming cost V 0 bases and J 12 bases; bases outside gene matches: 7. This CDR3 is 15 amino acids long. The CDR3, as DNA: TGCGCCAGCAGCTTGGCCGGGACAGGGGGGGAACAACTGTTTTTT. This encodes CASSLAGTGGEQLFF.

By its share, this clone is large (0.1 to 1%). The chain employs TRBV6-6 and TRBJ1-4, with TRBD1 as a possible D gene (6 bases). CDR3 length equals 15 residues. CDR1 is MNHNY and CDR2 is SVGAGI in the germline V gene (reference sequence). The V gene lost 6 bases and the J gene lost 3 bases, with 14 bases spanning the gap. The chain's CDR3 is CASSFGQSSNEKLFF. The CDR3 nucleotides read TGTGCCAGCAGCTTCGGACAGTCTTCTAATGAAAAACTGTTTTTT.

Many counts were recorded for this clone. The chain couples TRBV11-2 to TRBJ1-5; TRBD1 matches at 7 bases. Per the germline V gene, CDR1 is SGHAT and CDR2 is FQNNGV. With V trimmed by 2 bases and J by 2 bases, 3 bases remained unmatched. CDR3 length: 15 amino acids. In DNA form, the CDR3 reads TGTGCCAGCAGCTTATGGACAGGAGGCAATCAGCCCCAGCATTTT. It specifies CASSLWTGGNQPQHF.

This clone is medium-sized by share. The V and J genes are TRBV5-6 and TRBJ1-3; TRBD1 might be the D (6 bases). V lost 2 bases and J lost 8, with 8 bases in between. The CDR3 extends over 12 amino acids. Germline V gene lookup returns CDR1 SGHDT and CDR2 YYEEEE. The CDR3 sequence: CASSFQGHTIYF. CDR3 DNA sequence: TGTGCCAGCAGCTTCCAGGGGCACACCATATATTTT.

There are many counts of this clone. The chain links TRBV7-3 to TRBJ1-1; a weak D match, TRBD1 (6 bases). Germline V gives CDR1 SGHTA, CDR2 FQGTGA. The CDR3 length is 16 residues. Trimming pared 2 bases from V and 1 base from J, leaving 14 bases between. The CDR3 sequence: CASSLSRGVTNTEAFF. The CDR3 DNA sequence: TGTGCCAGCAGCTTATCCAGGGGAGTGACGAACACTGAAGCTTTCTTT.

This clone was observed at least ten times. The CDR3 DNA is TGCAGCGTTGGCGAAATGTCTGCCGGGCAGTTCTTC. Translated: CSVGEMSAGQFF. The rearrangement joins TRBV29-1 to TRBJ2-1; D gene uncertain. V was shortened by 4 bases and J by 12 bases, with 16 bases between the two germline ends. The CDR3 spans 12 residues. Germline V lookup: CDR1 SQVTM, CDR2 ANQGSEA.